The rows below give T cell receptor beta chains drawn from one sample of a study of T-cell reconstitution after alpha-beta-depleted transplantation in children. TCRdb redid the calling of the PCR reads with MiXCR, one entry per CDR3 protein. The sample lists around 370,000 distinct CDR3 sequences, about 9.4% seen once, with roughly 2.5% in the top ten. Material: PBMCs from the stem cell graft donor, obtained from the stem cell graft. All receptors come from a human donor who donated a stem cell graft to a child with acute lymphoblastic leukemia. Each CDR3 is given with its conserved first and last residue. Fields, in order: D gene, V gene, clone size, J gene, CDR3 DNA, CDR3 protein. A D gene is named only where the DNA matches it firmly. Clone size, where shown, is once, few, many, or a class for clones that have expanded.

-,TRBV4-3,many,TRBJ2-1,TGCGCCAGCAGCCAAGAGTTCCGATCCCTAGCTGAGCAGTTCTTC,CASSQEFRSLAEQFF
-,TRBV7-9,few,TRBJ2-7,TGTGCCAGCAGCTTGGAGGCGCTAAGGGACCGGAGCCGCGAGCAGTACTTC,CASSLEALRDRSREQYF
TRBD1,TRBV27,many,TRBJ2-2,TGTGCCAGCAGTCGTCACCACAGGGGAAGAAACACCGGGGAGCTGTTTTTT,CASSRHHRGRNTGELFF
-,TRBV4-3,few,TRBJ2-3,TGCGCCAGCAGCGAGGGACCTTCCACAGATACGCAGTATTTT,CASSEGPSTDTQYF
TRBD1,TRBV10-3,many,TRBJ2-7,TGTGCCATCAGCGCCCTCCGGACAGGGTCCCACGAGCAGTACTTC,CAISALRTGSHEQYF
TRBD2,TRBV4-2,-,TRBJ2-3,TGTGCCAGCAGCCAAGATCGGGGCGGCGGGAGGGCCGATGGCACAGATACGCAGTATTTT,CASSQDRGGGRADGTDTQYF
TRBD1,TRBV11-1,few,TRBJ2-7,TGTGCCAGCAGCCGCTCCTGGACAGGTAGTTCTTACGAGCAGTACTTC,CASSRSWTGSSYEQYF
TRBD1,TRBV7-9,few,TRBJ1-1,TGTGCCAGCAGCCCCCCCGGACAGGACAACACTGAAGCTTTCTTT,CASSPPGQDNTEAFF
TRBD2,TRBV20-1,-,TRBJ2-7,TGCAGTGCTGGAGGAGGGACTAGCGGGTCCTTCTCCTACGAGCAGTACTTC,CSAGGGTSGSFSYEQYF
TRBD2,TRBV11-2,many,TRBJ2-7,TGTGCCAGCAGCTTACTCGGCTCCCAGCCGAGCGGGAGTAACTACGAGCAGTACTTC,CASSLLGSQPSGSNYEQYF
-,TRBV7-9,-,TRBJ2-6,TGTGCCAGCAGCTTATCGAGACGCTCTGGGGCCAACGTCCTGACTTTC,CASSLSRRSGANVLTF
-,TRBV10-3,few,TRBJ1-5,TGTGCCATCAGTGGTGACGGCCAGCAGCCCCAGCATTTT,CAISGDGQQPQHF
TRBD2,TRBV15,-,TRBJ2-1,TGTGCCACCAGCAGGGACCTTAGCGGGAGGTCTTTCGATGAGCAGTTCTTC,CATSRDLSGRSFDEQFF
TRBD2,TRBV19,-,TRBJ2-1,TGTGCCAGTAGTGCGACTAGCGGGACTTACTCCTACAATGAGCAGTTCTTC,CASSATSGTYSYNEQFF
-,TRBV3-1,few,TRBJ1-3,TGTGCCAGCAGCCCCCAGGGCCCGGGCGGTGCTGGAAACACCATATATTTT,CASSPQGPGGAGNTIYF
-,TRBV7-2,few,TRBJ2-1,TGTGCCTGCTACGGGACAACGGGTGAGCAGTTCTTC,CACYGTTGEQFF
TRBD2,TRBV12-3/TRBV12-4,-,TRBJ2-2,TGTGCCAGCAGTTTGTCGGCTAGCGGGATGAACACCGGGAAGCTGTTTTTT,CASSLSASGMNTGKLFF
-,TRBV20-1,many,TRBJ1-6,TGCAGTGCTAGAGCAGGGGTAGAGGGTTCACCCCTCCACTTT,CSARAGVEGSPLHF
TRBD1,TRBV19,few,TRBJ1-1,TGTGCCAGCCAGGACAGGGTTGAAGCTTTCTTT,CASQDRVEAFF
-,TRBV5-5,many,TRBJ2-3,TGTGCCAGCAGCTTCGCGGGGAGCACAGATACGCAGTATTTT,CASSFAGSTDTQYF
TRBD2,TRBV9,many,TRBJ2-7,TGTGCCAGCAGCGTGGGGACTAGGACCTACGAGCAGTACTTC,CASSVGTRTYEQYF
TRBD2,TRBV4-3,many,TRBJ2-7,TGCGCCAGCAGCCAATTCCTGCGGGAGCAAACCTACGAGCAGTACTTC,CASSQFLREQTYEQYF
-,TRBV5-6,-,TRBJ2-1,TGTGCCAGCATCCACGGGACCGACAATGAGCAGTTCTTC,CASIHGTDNEQFF
-,TRBV7-7,-,TRBJ1-2,TGTGCTAGCATTGCCCGCCGTAGGGGGGTAATCTTC,CASIARRRGVIF
-,TRBV20-1,-,TRBJ2-7,TGCAGTGCTATACAGGGACTGTACTACGAGCAGTACTTC,CSAIQGLYYEQYF
TRBD1,TRBV6-1,few,TRBJ1-2,TGTGCCAGCTGGAGGGACAGGGGCCGCCCTACCCCTGGGGGCTACACCTTC,CASWRDRGRPTPGGYTF
TRBD2,TRBV7-2,few,TRBJ2-5,TGTGCCAGCAGTTCCCCCCGGGAGCGGGAGGTTGGGGAGACCCAGTACTTC,CASSSPREREVGETQYF
-,TRBV12-3/TRBV12-4,-,TRBJ2-7,TGTGCCAGCAGCCAAGGGAGCCTTGAGTACTTC,CASSQGSLEYF
-,TRBV4-3,-,TRBJ2-3,TGCGCCAGCAGCCAAGATCGCCCAGATACGCAGTATTTT,CASSQDRPDTQYF
TRBD2,TRBV6-4,many,TRBJ2-3,TGTGCCAGCACTCCGACGCCCCGGAGTCTAGCGGGAGGATCAGGGAGCACAGATACGCAGTATTTT,CASTPTPRSLAGGSGSTDTQYF
TRBD2,TRBV15,-,TRBJ2-2,TGTGCCACCAGTAGCCGGGGGGGACTCGGGAGCACCGGGGAGCTGTTTTTT,CATSSRGGLGSTGELFF
-,TRBV4-1,-,TRBJ1-1,TGCGCCAGCAGCCCAGTAGGGGGTTTTAGCATGAACACTGAAGCTTTCTTT,CASSPVGGFSMNTEAFF